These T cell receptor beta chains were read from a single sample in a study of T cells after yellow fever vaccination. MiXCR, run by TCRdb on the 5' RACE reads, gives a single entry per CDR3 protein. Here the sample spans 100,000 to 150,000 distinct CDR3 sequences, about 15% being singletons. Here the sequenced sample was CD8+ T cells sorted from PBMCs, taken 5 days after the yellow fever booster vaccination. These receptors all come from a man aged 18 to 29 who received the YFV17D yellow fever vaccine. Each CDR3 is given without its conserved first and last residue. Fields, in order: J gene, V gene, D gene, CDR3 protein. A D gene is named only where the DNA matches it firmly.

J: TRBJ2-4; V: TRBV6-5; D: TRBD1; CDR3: ASNDRVGNIQY
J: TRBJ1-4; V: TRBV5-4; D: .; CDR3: ASSLGGGPEKLF
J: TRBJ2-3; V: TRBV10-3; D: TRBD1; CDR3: AISGQGPSNTDTQY
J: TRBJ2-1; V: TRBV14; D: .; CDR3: ASSQDRLRTRF
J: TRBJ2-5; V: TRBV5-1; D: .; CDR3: ASSFRGPETQY
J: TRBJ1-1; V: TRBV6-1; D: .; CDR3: ASSEGQHEYTEAF
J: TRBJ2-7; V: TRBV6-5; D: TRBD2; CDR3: ASSFRGDSYEQY
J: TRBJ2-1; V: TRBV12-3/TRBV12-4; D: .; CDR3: ASSLGLGDNEQF
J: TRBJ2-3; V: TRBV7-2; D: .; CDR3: ASSLARASVDTQY
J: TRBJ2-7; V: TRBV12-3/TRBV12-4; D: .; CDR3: ASSFDYEQY
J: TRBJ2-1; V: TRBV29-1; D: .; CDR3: SGVGGPNEQF
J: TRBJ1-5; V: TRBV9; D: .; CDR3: ASSPDISNQPQH
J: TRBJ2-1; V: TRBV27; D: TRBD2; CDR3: ASSSHAGGYNEQF
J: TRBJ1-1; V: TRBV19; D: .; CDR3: ASSIGPGTEAF
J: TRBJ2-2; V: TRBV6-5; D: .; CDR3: ASSYSVFGVDTGELF
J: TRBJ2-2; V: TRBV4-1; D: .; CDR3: ASSQGDSLRGELF
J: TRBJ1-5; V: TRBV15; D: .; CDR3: ATSTSRRQPQH
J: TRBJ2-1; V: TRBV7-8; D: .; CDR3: ASSPGRDLQVEQF
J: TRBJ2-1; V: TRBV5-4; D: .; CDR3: ASSRLAASSYNEQF
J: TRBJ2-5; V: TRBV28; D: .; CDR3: ASSFDGSKETQY
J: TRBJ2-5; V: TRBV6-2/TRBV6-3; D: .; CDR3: ASSPRQGADQETQY
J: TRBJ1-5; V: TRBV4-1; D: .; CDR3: ASSQAPTDPSNQPQH
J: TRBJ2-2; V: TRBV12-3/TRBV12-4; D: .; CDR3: ASTQGGYHGELF
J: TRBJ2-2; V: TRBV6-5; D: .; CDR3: ASSYRGAHTGELF
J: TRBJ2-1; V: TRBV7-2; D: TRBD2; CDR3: ASSLAGSGIVSYNEQF